The TCR beta chain described here comes from a study of T-cell memory formation after mild COVID-19. Study-level information: Each donor largely had its own TCR clusters. The study's findings and limits: The SARS-CoV-2 specificity of second-wave clones reaching peak at day 37 remained unverified. Later expanders leaned CD4+, whereas clones that contracted between day 15 and 85 were balanced CD4/CD8.

Regarding this clonotype: The target antigen is unknown.

Constant-segment-primed 5'RACE gave TCR alpha and TCR beta cDNA libraries with sample barcodes and UMIs. Using its own MiXCR run on the 5' RACE reads, TCRdb lists one record per CDR3 protein. The sample holds roughly 300,000 distinct CDR3 sequences, 15% to 20% seen once. The clonotype originates from a man between 18 and 29 years old who had mild COVID-19 (a few samples of this study predate the infection). Cell type and time point are not known. The sequenced sample consisted of PBMCs or a T cell subset sorted from them (not recorded which).

Here the CDR3 DNA reads TGTGCCAGCAGCGGGAGGGGGGAGATAGGTACGCAGTATTTT. Translating it yields CASSGRGEIGTQYF. The genes are TRBV9 and TRBJ2-3; perhaps D is TRBD1 or TRBD2 (6 bases each). The CDR3 totals 14 residues. Germline loops: CDR1 SGDLS, CDR2 YYNGEE. Trimming removed 3 bases at V and 8 bases at J, with 16 bases between. Based on the CDR3 plus reference TRBV9 and TRBJ2-3, the full variable domain is DSGVTQTPKHLITATGQRVTLRCSPRSGDLSVYWYQQSLDQGLQFLIQYYNGEERAKGNILERFSAQQFPDLHSELNLSSLELGDSALYFCASSGRGEIGTQYFGPGTRLTVL.